The rows below give T cell receptor beta chains drawn from one sample of a study of T-cell memory formation after mild COVID-19. MiXCR, applied by TCRdb to the 5' RACE reads, yields one record per CDR3 protein. The sample lists roughly 250,000 distinct CDR3 sequences; about a sixth were seen once. Sequencing was carried out using PBMCs or a T cell subset sorted from them (not recorded which). These receptor sequences come from a young man who had mild COVID-19 (a few samples of this study predate the infection). Cell type and time point are not known. Each CDR3 is given without its conserved first and last residue.

V,CDR3
TRBV5-1,ASSEQVGDTQY
TRBV7-2,ASSPNQGRFGNTIY
TRBV12-3/TRBV12-4,ASRPHTDTQY
TRBV4-1,ASSQDFREYSPLH
TRBV7-9,ASSLGTVVFATNEKLF
TRBV6-1,ASRRTSGGLGETQY
TRBV7-9,ASSLTGRTEAF
TRBV5-1,ASRPGQQETQY
TRBV5-1,ASSFGSNTQY
TRBV5-1,ASSVIQETQY
TRBV9,ASSVGWRETQY
TRBV7-9,ASSYPSGTLRGDTQY
TRBV20-1,SASSGGVSGANVLT
TRBV18,ASSPGLVQPEQF